The 25 T cell receptor beta chains given below trace back to one sample, sequenced in a study of blood T cell repertoires in COVID-19. This table comes from immunoSEQ multiplex PCR, and its TCRdb copy is limited to in-frame clones, with some not included. The data show tens of thousands of clones, about 90% seen once. The sample comprised peripheral blood. Receptor source: a human donor with acute or convalescent COVID-19. The donor label of this sample is uncertain.

The chain couples TRBV19 to TRBJ2-3, with TRBD2 matching 11 bases. CDR1 and CDR2 (germline): LNHDA, SQIVND (reference sequence). The CDR3 is made up of 17 amino acids. After removal of 4 bases from V and 4 bases from J, the junction contained 10 bases not matched to a gene. This CDR3 is CASSTVSGRAEADTQYF. In nucleotides, the CDR3 is TGTGCCAGTAGTACAGTTAGCGGGAGGGCCGAGGCAGATACGCAGTATTTT.

The chain recombines TRBV5-1 with TRBJ1-1, with D possibly TRBD1 on 6 matching bases. Trimming cost V 4 bases and J 4 bases, with 11 bases left between them. Germline V gene sequence: CDR1 SGHRS, CDR2 YFSETQ. The CDR3 length is 13 residues. In DNA, the CDR3 is TGCGCCAGCAGCGTCCAAGGGGGCACTGAAGCTTTCTTT. This encodes CASSVQGGTEAFF.

This clone has a handful of counts. This chain joins TRBV4-1 and TRBJ2-5, with D uncertain. Germline CDR1 reads MGHRA; CDR2 reads YSYEKL. Trimming took 0 bases from V and 4 from J, leaving 6 bases between them. The CDR3 consists of 13 residues. The CDR3 DNA sequence: TGCGCCAGCAGCCAAGAGCGGTTAGAGACCCAGTACTTC. Amino acids: CASSQERLETQYF.

The chain uses TRBV6-5 and TRBJ2-3, with D possibly TRBD2 on 5 matching bases. V dropped 8 bases and J dropped 0 bases, with 12 bases sitting between them. The CDR3 sequence is 14 residues long. Germline-derived CDR1 and CDR2 are MNHEY and SVGAGI. The CDR3 is CASPSRTSTDTQYF. DNA for the CDR3: TGTGCCAGCCCCTCTCGGACTAGCACAGATACGCAGTATTTT.

The chain has TRBV7-8 and TRBJ2-7; D unresolved. The CDR3 has 15 amino acids. The germline gives CDR1 SGHVS, CDR2 FQNEAQ. V shed 2 bases and J shed 6 bases, with 17 bases lying between them. The CDR3 bases are TGTGCCAGCAGCTTATGGCAGGCAGAACGTGTCGAGCAGTACTTC. It codes for CASSLWQAERVEQYF.

V and J are TRBV15 and TRBJ1-5; the match to TRBD1 covers 9 bases. There are 18 residues in the CDR3. The germline V gene has CDR1 LNHNV and CDR2 YYDKDF (reference sequence). The J segment lost 1 base and the V segment lost 0 bases, leaving 7 bases of the junction unmatched. DNA of the CDR3: TGTGCCACCAGCAGAGATCTACTGGGACAGGGAAGCAATCAGCCCCAGCATTTT. Its protein is CATSRDLLGQGSNQPQHF.

The chain employs TRBV9 and TRBJ2-3; 9 nucleotides line up with TRBD2. Germline V gene data show CDR1 as SGDLS and CDR2 as YYNGEE. This CDR3 is built from 16 residues. V dropped 0 bases and J dropped 3; count of bases not matched to a gene: 5. DNA for the CDR3: TGTGCCAGCAGCGTAGGTGGCGGGGGGGGTACAGATACGCAGTATTTT. As protein: CASSVGGGGGTDTQYF.

The sample holds one count of this clone. The chain combines TRBV4-2 with TRBJ1-3, with unresolved D. Trimming took 1 base from V and 4 from J, leaving 14 bases between them. The CDR3 loop spans 16 amino acids. Germline loops: CDR1 LGHNA, CDR2 YNFKEQ. Written as DNA, the CDR3 is TGTGCCAGCAGCCAAGGACGGGGAAGAGCGGGAAACACCATATATTTT. Translating it yields CASSQGRGRAGNTIYF.

The V gene is TRBV5-1, the J gene TRBJ1-1; D is perhaps TRBD1 (5 bases). This CDR3 is 15 amino acids long. Germline assignment: CDR1 SGHRS and CDR2 YFSETQ. V dropped 4 bases and J dropped 1 base, with 14 bases sitting between them. CDR3 region: CASSPPGLQNTEAFF. The CDR3 nucleotides read TGCGCCAGCAGCCCCCCGGGACTTCAGAACACTGAAGCTTTCTTT.

This rearrangement joins TRBV18 to TRBJ1-2, with 7 positions matching TRBD1. This CDR3 is built from 14 residues. Germline values: CDR1 KGHSH, CDR2 LQKENI. Trimming removed 5 bases from V and 3 bases from J; junction bases left unmatched: 6. In DNA, the CDR3 is TGTGCCAGCTCAGTAGACAGGGAACACTATGGCTACACCTTC. Translated, it gives CASSVDREHYGYTF.

V and J are TRBV6-5 and TRBJ1-5; 9 positions match TRBD1. The length of the CDR3 is 14 residues. V shed 5 bases, J shed 6 bases, and the junction held 5 bases outside the gene matches. Looked up from germline, CDR1 is MNHEY and CDR2 is SVGAGI. The CDR3 coding sequence is TGTGCCAGCAGTACCGGGACAGGGCTTCAGCCCCAGCATTTT. Its protein product is CASSTGTGLQPQHF.

The chain uses TRBV28 and TRBJ2-5, with 8 bases identical to TRBD1. V dropped 5 bases and J dropped 5; count of bases not matched to a gene: 10. The V gene's germline CDR1 is MDHEN and CDR2 SYDVKM. This CDR3 spans 15 amino acids. The DNA of the CDR3 is TGTGCCAGCAGTCGGCAATCAGGGGGCCAGGAGACCCAGTACTTC. As protein: CASSRQSGGQETQYF.

This clone showed up just once. The V call is TRBV7-9, the J call TRBJ1-1, with D unresolved. Deletions cut 4 bases from V and 7 bases from J, with 7 bases between. This CDR3 has 11 amino acids. CDR1 is SEHNR and CDR2 is FQNEAQ in the germline V gene (reference sequence). In DNA form, the CDR3 reads TGTGCCAGCAGCTCACCTAATGAAGCTTTCTTT. Translated, it gives CASSSPNEAFF.

The chain carries TRBV19 and TRBJ2-2; the D gene is possibly TRBD1 (7 bases). Germline CDR1 LNHDA, CDR2 SQIVND (reference sequence). V gave up 9 bases and J gave up 4 bases, with 15 bases separating them. The length of the CDR3 is 14 residues. This CDR3 is CASQIQGGTGELFF. The CDR3 region has the DNA TGTGCCAGCCAAATCCAGGGGGGCACCGGGGAGCTGTTTTTT. The complete variable domain, with remaining parts taken from reference TRBV19 and TRBJ2-2, reads DGGITQSPKYLFRKEGQNVTLSCEQNLNHDAMYWYRQDPGQGLRLIYYSQIVNDFQKGDIAEGYSVSREKKESFPLTVTSAQKNPTAFYLCASQIQGGTGELFFGEGSRLTVL.

The genes are TRBV7-2 and TRBJ1-5, with D uncertain. CDR3 length equals 13 residues. V was shortened by 4 bases and J by 5 bases, with 9 bases between the two germline ends. Per the germline V gene, CDR1 is SGHTA and CDR2 is FQGNSA. CDR3 coding DNA: TGTGCCAGCAGCTCACAACGGGATCAGCCCCAGCATTTT. Translating it yields CASSSQRDQPQHF.

The chain carries TRBV29-1 and TRBJ1-2; perhaps TRBD1 as D (5 bases). Trimming stripped 5 bases from V and 1 base from J, with 11 bases between. The CDR3 loop spans 13 amino acids. Per the germline V gene, CDR1 is SQVTM and CDR2 is ANQGSEA. The CDR3 DNA is TGCAGCGTTAAGGGGCTTTATAACTATGGCTACACCTTC. Its translation is CSVKGLYNYGYTF.

In DNA, the CDR3 is TGTGCCACCAGCAGAGATGGTAAGCACAATGAGCAGTTCTTC. It yields the protein CATSRDGKHNEQFF. V usage is TRBV15 and J usage is TRBJ2-1, with D unresolved. Germline values: CDR1 LNHNV, CDR2 YYDKDF (reference sequence). Trimming removed 0 bases at V and 5 bases at J, with 8 bases between. The CDR3 length is 14 residues.

The chain couples TRBV5-1 to TRBJ2-2; D may be TRBD2 (5 bases). Trimming took 4 bases from V and 3 from J, leaving 10 bases between them. Germline lookup yields CDR1 SGHRS and CDR2 YFSETQ. The CDR3 is 14 amino acids. The CDR3 here is CASSPNGDTGELFF. The DNA for the CDR3 is TGCGCCAGCAGCCCCAACGGGGACACCGGGGAGCTGTTTTTT.

For the CDR3, the DNA is TGCAGCGTTCATCAGGGCACAGATACGCAGTATTTT. Encoded protein: CSVHQGTDTQYF. The chain has TRBV29-1 and TRBJ2-3; D unclear. V was shortened by 5 bases and J by 1 base, with 7 bases between the two germline ends. CDR3 length: 12 residues. The germline V gene encodes CDR1 SQVTM and CDR2 ANQGSEA.

The chain joins TRBV24-1 to TRBJ2-1; no reliable D call. Germline V gives CDR1 KGHDR, CDR2 SFDVKD. This CDR3 has 14 residues. V was cut by 4 bases and J by 6 bases, with 12 bases left in between. The CDR3: CATSDTRRGNEQFF. The CDR3 DNA is TGTGCCACCAGTGACACCAGACGAGGCAATGAGCAGTTCTTC.

CDR3 residues: CASSPRQEAGELFF. The CDR3 nucleotides read TGCGCCAGCAGCCCTAGACAGGAAGCCGGGGAGCTGTTTTTT. The chain joins TRBV5-1 to TRBJ2-2, with a possible D match to TRBD1 (6 bases). Germline values: CDR1 SGHRS, CDR2 YFSETQ. V lost 4 bases and J lost 6, with 13 bases in between. CDR3 length: 14 residues.

The J gene is TRBJ1-2, the V gene TRBV29-1; D is ambiguous. V was clipped by 2 bases and J by 3 bases, with 10 bases between them. CDR3 size: 13 residues. Germline lookup yields CDR1 SQVTM and CDR2 ANQGSEA. The CDR3 loop reads CSVETRRDYGYTF. In DNA form, the CDR3 reads TGCAGCGTTGAAACCCGAAGAGACTATGGCTACACCTTC.

CDR3: CASSEDRAQETQYF. The CDR3 region has the DNA TGTGCCAGTAGTGAAGACAGGGCCCAAGAGACCCAGTACTTC. The V gene is TRBV19, the J gene TRBJ2-5; 7 bases match TRBD1. The CDR3 extends over 14 amino acids. The J segment lost 1 base and the V segment lost 5 bases, leaving 4 bases of the junction unmatched. In germline, CDR1 is LNHDA, CDR2 SQIVND (reference sequence).

V gene TRBV19 combines with J gene TRBJ1-1; perhaps TRBD1 as D (5 bases). V was pared by 6 bases and J by 4 bases, with 15 bases between. CDR3 size: 14 residues. Germline loops: CDR1 LNHDA, CDR2 SQIVND (reference sequence). CDR3 sequence reads: CASSSGFGGTEAFF. CDR3 sequence (DNA): TGTGCCAGTAGCTCGGGTTTCGGGGGCACTGAAGCTTTCTTT.

CDR3 loop: CASSVGGRQGAGDTQYF. The CDR3 bases are TGTGCCAGCAGCGTAGGAGGGCGTCAGGGGGCAGGAGATACGCAGTATTTT. V usage is TRBV9 and J usage is TRBJ2-3, with TRBD1 matching 8 bases. The CDR3 runs to 17 residues. V was pared by 0 bases and J by 5 bases, with 11 bases of the junction left unmatched. In germline, CDR1 is SGDLS, CDR2 YYNGEE.